This T cell receptor beta chain was profiled in a study of beta chain features in type 1 diabetes. Study overall: The samples had around 98 million sorted cells examined in all.

Trimming took off 2 bases at V and 4 bases at J, with 14 bases between the two ends. The CDR3 totals 15 residues. The study, taken as a whole, reports: Patients with Type 1 diabetes showed moderately but significantly shorter TCRB CDR3s in all four CD4+ subsets.

Via the markers CD45RO/CCR7/CD25/CD127/CD95/CD27, stem cell-like memory, regulatory, central memory and naive CD4+ cells were sorted. All of the isolated RNA was reverse transcribed, so expressed TCRB transcripts were sequenced. Method: immunoSEQ multiplex PCR; TCRdb's copy keeps in-frame clones and lacks some. The table includes around 280,000 clones, 15% detected once. To note about this clone: Its cognate antigen is unknown.

Material: naive CD4+ T cells from blood. The chain links TRBV23-1 to TRBJ1-1, with D maybe TRBD1 (5 bases). TRBV23-1 is recorded as an ORF, its role being uncertain. This receptor was taken from a man aged 18 to 35 with type 1 diabetes. DNA of the CDR3: TGCGCCAGCAGTCAACCACGGGGGGGGAGCACTGAAGCTTTCTTT. It translates to CASSQPRGGSTEAFF.